This TCR beta chain was recorded in a study of T-cell reconstitution after alpha-beta-depleted transplantation in children. Study-level points and caveats: Some patients showed high day-60 TCRbeta diversity, which derived from surviving recipient T cells and thymic progenitors. Expanded graft clones, several hundred of them, were reportedly the source of alpha-beta T cells about two months after transplant. From newly produced T cells came most of the T-cell counts and diversity one year after transplant.

In germline, CDR1 is SGHRS, CDR2 YFSETQ. V gave up 4 bases and J gave up 2 bases; unmatched junction bases: 6. The CDR3 is 15 amino acids. Unique molecular identifiers featured in how the TCRbeta library was prepared. TCRdb recomputed calls from the PCR reads with MiXCR, one row per CDR3 protein. This table holds about a million distinct CDR3 sequences, roughly 29% found once. With regard to this clonotype: What it binds is unknown.

The chain recombines TRBV5-1 with TRBJ2-7; 10 bases line up with TRBD1. Specimen: PBMCs, mostly from graft donor cells, collected 360 days after TCRalphabeta/CD19-depleted stem cell transplant. The receptor was isolated from a boy under two years old who had a stem cell transplant for SCID, so the T cells may come from the graft donor. The CDR3 DNA reads as TGCGCCAGCAGCCCCGGAGGGACAGGGGCCTACGAGCAGTACTTC. This translates into CASSPGGTGAYEQYF.